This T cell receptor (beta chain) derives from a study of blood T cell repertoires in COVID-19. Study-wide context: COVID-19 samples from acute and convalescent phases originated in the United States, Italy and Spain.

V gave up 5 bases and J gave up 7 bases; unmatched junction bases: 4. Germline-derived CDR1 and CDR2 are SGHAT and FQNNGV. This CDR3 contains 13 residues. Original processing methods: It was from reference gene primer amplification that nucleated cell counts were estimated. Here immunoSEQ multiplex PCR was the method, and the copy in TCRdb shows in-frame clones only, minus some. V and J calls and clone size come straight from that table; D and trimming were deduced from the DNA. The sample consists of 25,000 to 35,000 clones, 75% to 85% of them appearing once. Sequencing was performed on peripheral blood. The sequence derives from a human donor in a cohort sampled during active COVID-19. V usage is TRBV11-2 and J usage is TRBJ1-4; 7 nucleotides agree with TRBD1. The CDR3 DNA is TGTGCCAGCAGCGGCCGGGACAGTGAAAAACTGTTTTTT. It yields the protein CASSGRDSEKLFF.